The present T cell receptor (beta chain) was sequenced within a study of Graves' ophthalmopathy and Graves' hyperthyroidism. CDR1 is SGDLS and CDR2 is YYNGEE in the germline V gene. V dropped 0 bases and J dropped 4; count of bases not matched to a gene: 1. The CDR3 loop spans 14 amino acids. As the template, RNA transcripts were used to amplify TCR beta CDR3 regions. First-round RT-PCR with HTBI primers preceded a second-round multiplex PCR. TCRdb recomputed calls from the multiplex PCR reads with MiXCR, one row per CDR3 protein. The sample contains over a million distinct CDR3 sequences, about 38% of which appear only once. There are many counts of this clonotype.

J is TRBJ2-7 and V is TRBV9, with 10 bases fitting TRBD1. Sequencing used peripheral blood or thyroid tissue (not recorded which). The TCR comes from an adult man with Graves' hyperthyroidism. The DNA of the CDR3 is TGTGCCAGCAGCGTAGAGGGACAGGGGTACGAGCAGTACTTC. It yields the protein CASSVEGQGYEQYF.